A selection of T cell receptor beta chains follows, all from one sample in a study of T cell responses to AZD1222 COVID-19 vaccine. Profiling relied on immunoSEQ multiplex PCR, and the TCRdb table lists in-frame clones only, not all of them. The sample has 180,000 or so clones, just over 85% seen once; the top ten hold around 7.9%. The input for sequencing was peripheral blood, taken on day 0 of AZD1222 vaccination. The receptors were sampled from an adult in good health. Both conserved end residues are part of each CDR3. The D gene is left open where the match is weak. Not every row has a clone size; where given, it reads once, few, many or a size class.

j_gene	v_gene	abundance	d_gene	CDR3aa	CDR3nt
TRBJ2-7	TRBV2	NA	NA	CASIGPYPYEQYF	TGTGCCAGCATCGGGCCTTACCCGTACGAGCAGTACTTC
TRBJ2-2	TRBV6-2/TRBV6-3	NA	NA	CASSYPPGELFF	TGTGCCAGCAGTTATCCGCCCGGGGAGCTGTTTTTT
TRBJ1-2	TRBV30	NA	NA	CAWSVGYGYTF	TGTGCCTGGAGTGTCGGGTACGGCTACACCTTC
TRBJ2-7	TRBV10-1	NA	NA	CASSEGGTTYEQYF	TGCGCCAGCAGTGAGGGCGGAACAACATACGAGCAGTACTTC
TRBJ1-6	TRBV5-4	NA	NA	CASSPGGNSPLHF	TGTGCCAGCAGCCCCGGCGGTAATTCACCCCTCCACTTT
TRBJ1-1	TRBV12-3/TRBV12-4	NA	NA	CASSLIGSTEAFF	TGTGCCAGCAGTTTAATAGGTTCCACTGAAGCTTTCTTT
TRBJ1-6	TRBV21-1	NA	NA	CASSAPPGQVYYNSPLHF	TGTGCCAGCAGCGCTCCTCCGGGACAGGTGTACTATAATTCACCCCTCCACTTT
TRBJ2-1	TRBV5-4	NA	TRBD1	CASSPGQFNEQFF	TGTGCCAGCAGCCCGGGACAGTTCAATGAGCAGTTCTTC
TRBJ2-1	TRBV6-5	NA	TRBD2	CASNRGGGSEQFF	TGTGCCAGCAACCGCGGCGGGGGGTCTGAGCAGTTCTTC
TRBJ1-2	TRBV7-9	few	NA	CASSLRQDPYGYTF	TGTGCCAGCAGCTTGAGACAGGACCCCTATGGCTACACCTTC
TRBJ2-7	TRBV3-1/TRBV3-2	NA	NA	CASSQDRGDYEQYF	TGTGCCAGCAGCCAAGACAGGGGGGACTACGAGCAGTACTTC
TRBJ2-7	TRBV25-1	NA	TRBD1	CASRDRATYEQYF	TGTGCCAGCAGGGACAGGGCAACCTACGAGCAGTACTTC
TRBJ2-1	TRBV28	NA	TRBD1	CASSLWGDSSYNEQFF	TGTGCCAGCAGTTTATGGGGGGACAGCTCCTACAATGAGCAGTTCTTC
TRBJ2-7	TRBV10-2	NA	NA	CASREPGQGIYEQYF	TGCGCCAGCAGGGAACCGGGACAAGGGATCTACGAGCAGTACTTC
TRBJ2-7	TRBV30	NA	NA	CAWSPPGYSEQYF	TGTGCCTGGAGCCCCCCCGGGTATTCCGAGCAGTACTTC
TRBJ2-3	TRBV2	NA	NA	CASRLALGADTQYF	TGTGCCAGCAGACTAGCCCTGGGGGCAGATACGCAGTATTTT
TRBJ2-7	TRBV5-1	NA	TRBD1	CASSPGDRVSYEQYF	TGCGCCAGCAGCCCGGGGGACAGGGTGTCCTACGAGCAGTACTTC
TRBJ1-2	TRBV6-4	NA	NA	CASYGTGGYTF	TGTGCCAGCTATGGGACTGGCGGCTACACCTTC
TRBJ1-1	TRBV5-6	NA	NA	CASSLGGLPEAFF	TGTGCCAGCAGCTTGGGGGGATTGCCTGAAGCTTTCTTT
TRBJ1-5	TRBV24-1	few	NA	CATSAPGPSNQPQHF	TGTGCCACCAGTGCGCCAGGGCCATCCAATCAGCCCCAGCATTTT
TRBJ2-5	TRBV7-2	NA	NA	CASSLGGSLETQYF	TGTGCCAGCAGCTTAGGAGGGTCTTTGGAGACCCAGTACTTC
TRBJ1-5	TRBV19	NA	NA	CAGSLTYSNQPQHF	TGTGCCGGATCACTTACTTATAGCAATCAGCCCCAGCATTTT
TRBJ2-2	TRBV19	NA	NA	CASSIGGGTTGELFF	TGTGCCAGTAGTATTGGAGGGGGCACAACCGGGGAGCTGTTTTTT
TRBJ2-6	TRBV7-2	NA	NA	CASSLDSPGANVLTF	TGTGCCAGCAGCCTCGACAGTCCCGGGGCCAACGTCCTGACTTTC
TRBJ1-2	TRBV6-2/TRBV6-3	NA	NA	CASSYSPAGPLGYTF	TGTGCCAGCAGTTACTCTCCCGCAGGCCCCTTGGGCTACACCTTC
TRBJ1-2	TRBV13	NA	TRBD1	CASSGTATLGYGYTF	TGTGCCAGCAGCGGGACAGCAACTCTAGGCTATGGCTACACCTTC
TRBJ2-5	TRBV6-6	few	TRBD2	CASSSGTTQETQYF	TGTGCCAGCAGTTCCGGGACTACACAAGAGACCCAGTACTTC
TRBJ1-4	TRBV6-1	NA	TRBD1	CASSERSRGLGEKLFF	TGTGCCAGCAGTGAACGCTCCAGGGGGTTAGGTGAAAAACTGTTTTTT